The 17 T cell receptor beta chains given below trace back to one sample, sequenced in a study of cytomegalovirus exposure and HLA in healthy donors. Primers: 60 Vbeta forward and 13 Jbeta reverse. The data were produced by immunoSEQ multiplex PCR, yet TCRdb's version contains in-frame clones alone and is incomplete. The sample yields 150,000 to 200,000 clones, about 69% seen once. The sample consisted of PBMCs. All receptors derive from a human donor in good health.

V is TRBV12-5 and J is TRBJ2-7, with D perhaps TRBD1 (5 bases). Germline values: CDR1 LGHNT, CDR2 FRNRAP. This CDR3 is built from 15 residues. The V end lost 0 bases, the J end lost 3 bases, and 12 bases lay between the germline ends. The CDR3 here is CASGLVLGQGYEQYF. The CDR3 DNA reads TGTGCTAGTGGTTTGGTATTGGGGCAGGGCTACGAGCAGTACTTC.

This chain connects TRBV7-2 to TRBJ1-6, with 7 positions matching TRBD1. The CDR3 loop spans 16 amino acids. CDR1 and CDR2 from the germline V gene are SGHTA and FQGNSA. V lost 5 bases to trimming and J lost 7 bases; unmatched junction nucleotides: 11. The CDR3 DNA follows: TGTGCCAGCAGCATAAATCCTGGGACAGTGAATTCACCCCTCCACTTT. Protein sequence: CASSINPGTVNSPLHF.

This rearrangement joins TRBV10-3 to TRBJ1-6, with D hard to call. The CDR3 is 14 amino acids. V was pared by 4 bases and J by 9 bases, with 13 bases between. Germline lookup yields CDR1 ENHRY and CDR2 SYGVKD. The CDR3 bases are TGTGCCATCAGTGTTGGGGAGATAGGTTCACCCCTCCACTTT. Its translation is CAISVGEIGSPLHF.

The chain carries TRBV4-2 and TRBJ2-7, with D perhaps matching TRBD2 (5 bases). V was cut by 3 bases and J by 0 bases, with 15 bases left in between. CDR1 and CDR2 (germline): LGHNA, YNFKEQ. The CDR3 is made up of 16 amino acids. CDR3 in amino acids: CASSQTGWESSYEQYF. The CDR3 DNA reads TGTGCCAGCAGCCAGACGGGGTGGGAGAGCTCCTACGAGCAGTACTTC.

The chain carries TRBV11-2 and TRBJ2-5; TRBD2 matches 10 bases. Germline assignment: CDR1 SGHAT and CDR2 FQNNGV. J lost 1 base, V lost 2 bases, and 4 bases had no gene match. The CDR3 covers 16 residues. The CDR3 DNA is TGTGCCAGCAGCTTATCCCCTAGCGGGGGCCAAGAGACCCAGTACTTC. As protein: CASSLSPSGGQETQYF.

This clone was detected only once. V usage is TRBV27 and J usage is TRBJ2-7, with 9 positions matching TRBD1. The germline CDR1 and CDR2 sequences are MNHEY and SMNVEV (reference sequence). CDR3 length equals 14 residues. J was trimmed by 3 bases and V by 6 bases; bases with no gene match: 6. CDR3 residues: CASSTGGAIYEQYF. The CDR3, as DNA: TGTGCCAGCAGCACAGGGGGCGCAATCTACGAGCAGTACTTC.

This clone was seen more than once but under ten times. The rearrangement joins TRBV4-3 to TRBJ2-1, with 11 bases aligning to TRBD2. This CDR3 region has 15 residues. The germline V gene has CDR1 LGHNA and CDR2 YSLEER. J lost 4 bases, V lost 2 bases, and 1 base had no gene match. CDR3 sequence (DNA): TGCGCCAGCAGCCAAACTAGCGGGGGATACAATGAGCAGTTCTTC. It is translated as CASSQTSGGYNEQFF.

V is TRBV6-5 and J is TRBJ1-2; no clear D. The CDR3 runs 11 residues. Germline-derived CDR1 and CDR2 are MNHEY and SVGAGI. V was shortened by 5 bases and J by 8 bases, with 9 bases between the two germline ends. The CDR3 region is CASSTIKGYTF. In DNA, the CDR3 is TGTGCCAGCAGTACAATCAAAGGCTACACCTTC.

The CDR3 sequence is CASSLGGGGQETQYF. The CDR3 coding sequence is TGCGCCAGCAGCTTGGGAGGGGGCGGCCAAGAGACCCAGTACTTC. The rearrangement uses TRBV5-1 and TRBJ2-5, with 7 bases that match TRBD1. CDR3 size: 15 residues. V gave up 0 bases and J gave up 1 base; unmatched junction bases: 3. Germline loops: CDR1 SGHRS, CDR2 YFSETQ.

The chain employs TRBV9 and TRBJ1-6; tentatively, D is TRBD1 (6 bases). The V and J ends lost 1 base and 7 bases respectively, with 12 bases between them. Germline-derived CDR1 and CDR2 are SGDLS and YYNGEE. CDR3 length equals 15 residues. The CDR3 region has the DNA TGTGCCAGCAGCGTAAGGGCAGGGGAAAATTCACCCCTCCACTTT. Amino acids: CASSVRAGENSPLHF.

The CDR3 nucleotides are TGTGCCAGTAGGGCCCAGCGGGGGTCAGATACGCAGTATTTT. It is translated as CASRAQRGSDTQYF. V is TRBV19 and J is TRBJ2-3; TRBD2 matches 8 bases. From germline, CDR1 is LNHDA and CDR2 SQIVND (reference sequence). J gave up 4 bases and V 6 bases, and 6 bases lay outside the gene matches. This CDR3 contains 14 residues.

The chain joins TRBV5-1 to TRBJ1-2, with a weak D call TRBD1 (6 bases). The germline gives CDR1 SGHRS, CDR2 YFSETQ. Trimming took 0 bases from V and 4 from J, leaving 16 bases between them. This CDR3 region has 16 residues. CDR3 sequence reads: CASSLAPRGGSYGYTF. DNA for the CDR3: TGCGCCAGCAGCTTGGCCCCTAGGGGGGGTAGCTATGGCTACACCTTC.

The CDR3 protein is CASNLDRNTGELFF. In nucleotides, the CDR3 is TGTGCCAGCAACCTCGACAGGAACACCGGGGAGCTGTTTTTT. The V call is TRBV2, the J call TRBJ2-2; D is perhaps TRBD1 (5 bases). Germline loops: CDR1 SNHLY, CDR2 FYNNEI. The length of the CDR3 is 14 residues. Trimming took 7 bases from V and 1 from J, leaving 10 bases between them.

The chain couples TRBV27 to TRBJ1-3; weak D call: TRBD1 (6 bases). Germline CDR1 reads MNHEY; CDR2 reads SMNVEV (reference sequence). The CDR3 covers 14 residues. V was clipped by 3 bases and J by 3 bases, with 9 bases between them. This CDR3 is CASSFRGGGNTIYF. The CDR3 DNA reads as TGTGCCAGCAGTTTCCGAGGGGGTGGAAACACCATATATTTT.

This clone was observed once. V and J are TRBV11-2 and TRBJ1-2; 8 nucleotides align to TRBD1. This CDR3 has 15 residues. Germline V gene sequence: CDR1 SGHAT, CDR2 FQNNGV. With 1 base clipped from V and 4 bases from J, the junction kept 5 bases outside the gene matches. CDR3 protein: CASSLGTGGSYGYTF. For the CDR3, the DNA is TGTGCCAGCAGCTTAGGCACAGGGGGGAGCTATGGCTACACCTTC.

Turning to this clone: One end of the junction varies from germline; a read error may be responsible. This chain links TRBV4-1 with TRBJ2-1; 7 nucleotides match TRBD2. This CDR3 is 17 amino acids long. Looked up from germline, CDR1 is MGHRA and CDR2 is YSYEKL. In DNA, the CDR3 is TGCGCCAGCAGTCAAGAGGAGTATTTGGGGGGGGGCAATGAGCAGTTCTTC. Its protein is CASSQEEYLGGGNEQFF.

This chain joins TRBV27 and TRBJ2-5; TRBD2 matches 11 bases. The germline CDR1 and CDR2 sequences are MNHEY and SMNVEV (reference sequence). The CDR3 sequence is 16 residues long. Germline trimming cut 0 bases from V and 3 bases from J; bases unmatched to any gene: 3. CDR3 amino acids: CASSLSSGGAEETQYF. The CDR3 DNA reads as TGTGCCAGCAGTTTATCTAGCGGGGGGGCCGAAGAGACCCAGTACTTC.